This T cell receptor (beta chain) came from a study of beta chain features in type 1 diabetes. Whole-study findings and limits: People with Type 1 diabetes carried modestly yet significantly shorter TCRB CDR3s in all four CD4+ subsets.

Every bit of the isolated RNA underwent reverse transcription, so sequencing read expressed TCRB transcripts. TCRdb's copy holds only in-frame clones and misses some; the assay was immunoSEQ multiplex PCR. The sample includes approximately 120,000 clones, roughly 17% of them seen just once. This CDR3 spans 15 amino acids. Trimming stripped 2 bases from V and 5 bases from J, with 14 bases between. Germline lookup yields CDR1 MDHEN and CDR2 SYDVKM. Details on this clone: Antigen specificity is unknown.

Per donor, one heparinised blood draw averaged roughly 120 mL. The sample consisted of central memory CD4+ T cells from blood. The V call is TRBV28, the J call TRBJ2-3, with D tentatively TRBD1 (6 bases). The clonotype comes from a young man with type 1 diabetes. This CDR3 is CASSLDQGPRDTQYF. The CDR3, as DNA: TGTGCCAGCAGTTTAGACCAGGGGCCAAGAGATACGCAGTATTTT.